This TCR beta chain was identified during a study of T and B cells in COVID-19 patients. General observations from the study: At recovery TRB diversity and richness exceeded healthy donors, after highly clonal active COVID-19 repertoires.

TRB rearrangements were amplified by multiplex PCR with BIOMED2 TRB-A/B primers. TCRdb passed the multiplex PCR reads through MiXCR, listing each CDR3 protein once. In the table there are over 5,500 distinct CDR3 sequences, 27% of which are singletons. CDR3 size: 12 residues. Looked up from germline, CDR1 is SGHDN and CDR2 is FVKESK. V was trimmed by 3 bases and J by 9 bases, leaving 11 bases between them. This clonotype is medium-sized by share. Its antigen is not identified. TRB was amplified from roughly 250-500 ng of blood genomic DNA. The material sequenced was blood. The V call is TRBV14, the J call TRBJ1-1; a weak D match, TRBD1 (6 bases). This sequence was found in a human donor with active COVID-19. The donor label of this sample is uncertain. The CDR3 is CASSHARDKAFF. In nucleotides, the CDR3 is TGTGCCAGCAGCCATGCTCGGGACAAAGCTTTCTTT.